These 28 T cell receptor delta chains came from one sample sequenced in a study of γδ T cells in repeated Plasmodium falciparum infection. TCRdb ran CATT on the multiplex PCR reads. The sample contains 50,000 to 55,000 delta-chain clones, roughly 2% of which appear only once. Vgamma9/Vdelta2+ and Vdelta2-negative gammadelta T cells were flow-sorted from PBMC for bulk sequencing. Sequenced material: gamma-delta T cells from blood. These receptors were taken from a pool of human donors (malaria-infected and uninfected, not separated).

This clone turned up a few times. TCRdb pairs this DNA with a much larger clone's protein that differs at residue 6, likely a read error; the protein shown was translated from the DNA. Written as DNA, the CDR3 is TGTGCTTATAGGAGTCACTTCCTACGGATGAGTGGGGGACCCCGTAAGAGAACCGATAAACTCATCTTT. It encodes CAYRSHFLRMSGGPRKRTDKLIF. The V gene is TRAV38-2/DV8, the J gene TRDJ1, with D maybe TRDD2 (8 bases). Germline-derived CDR1 and CDR2 are TSESDYY and QEAYKQQN. The CDR3 length is 23 residues. V lost 2 bases and J 2 bases, leaving 37 bases between the germline ends.

This clone showed up many times. TCRdb lists the protein of a much larger clone for this DNA, which differs at residue 9, so this is likely a read error; the protein given here is translated from the DNA itself. The chain employs TRDV1 and TRDJ1; no clear D. The CDR3 contains 13 residues. Germline CDR1 and CDR2: TSWWSYY and QGS. CDR3 sequence: CALGRLRPEKLIF. The CDR3 nucleotides are TGTGCTCTTGGGCGCCTAAGGCCCGAGAAACTCATCTTT.

This clone showed up many times. This is likely an artifact of a read error, given a far larger clone one base away. Additional DNA sequences in this sample encode the identical CDR3. This chain links TRDV2 with TRDJ1; D is unclear. Germline matching of the DNA provided the J gene here, since TCRdb leaves it blank. Germline V lookup: CDR1 GEAIGNYY, CDR2 EKD. The CDR3 sequence is 17 residues long. V gave up 0 bases and J gave up 0 bases, with 16 bases separating them. The CDR3 loop reads CACDTVDKGTHTDKLIF. The CDR3 nucleotides read TGTGCCTGTGACACCGTCGATAAAGGTACGCACACCGATAAACTCATCTTT.

This clone appeared many times. This chain links TRDV1 with TRDJ1; D tentatively reads TRDD2 or TRDD3 (9 bases each). The J gene, missing from TCRdb, was assigned here through DNA to germline matching. V dropped 0 bases and J dropped 0 bases, with 32 bases sitting between them. The length of the CDR3 is 23 residues. Germline CDR1 and CDR2: TSWWSYY and QGS. The CDR3: CALGELMPSYGGYTLPYTDKLIF. In nucleotides, the CDR3 is TGTGCTCTTGGGGAACTTATGCCTTCCTACGGGGGATACACCCTCCCTTACACCGATAAACTCATCTTT.

This clone was found a few times. The translation of this DNA and the TCRdb protein of a much larger clone differ at residue 10, probably owing to a read error; the protein shown here is translated from the DNA. The CDR3 DNA is TGTGCTCTTGGGGAACCACAGTTTTTCATTGGGGGACGTTATCGGACAGCACAACTCTTCTTT. Translated: CALGEPQFFIGGRYRTAQLFF. The chain combines TRDV1 with TRDJ2; 7 bases line up with TRDD3. The J gene, left out of TCRdb, was set here by checking the DNA against germline. The CDR3 has 21 amino acids. The V gene's germline CDR1 is TSWWSYY and CDR2 QGS. V trimming: 1 base; J trimming: 4 bases; junction bases outside the gene matches: 21.

Regarding this clone: The protein TCRdb gives is from a much larger clone and does not agree with this DNA's translation at residue 7, likely a read error; the protein shown here comes from the DNA. The chain links TRDV2 to TRDJ1; 10 bases match TRDD3. No J gene is reported in TCRdb; it was inferred here by comparing the DNA with germline. Per the germline V gene, CDR1 is GEAIGNYY and CDR2 is EKD. Trimming at V came to 3 bases and at J to 3 bases, leaving 27 bases not matched to a gene. The CDR3 has 22 residues. The CDR3 bases are TGTGCCTGTGACGTGTCGAGCCTTCCCTCGTACTGGGGGATCCCCCTGCCCGATAAACTCATCTTT. Translating it yields CACDVSSLPSYWGIPLPDKLIF.

With respect to this clone: A far bigger clonotype differs at one base, so this is likely a read error. Other nucleotide sequences in the sample specify the same CDR3. The V and J genes are TRDV1 and TRDJ2, with 11 bases fitting TRDD3. As TCRdb names no J gene, one was assigned here on the basis of a DNA match to germline. The germline V gene has CDR1 TSWWSYY and CDR2 QGS. The V segment lost 5 bases and the J segment 6 bases; nucleotides outside the gene matches: 20. The CDR3 contains 20 residues. CDR3 DNA: TGTGCTCTTGGGCCTCCGCGACTATTCTCCTGGGGGATACAGCCAGCACAACTCTTCTTT. Amino acids: CALGPPRLFSWGIQPAQLFF.

The sample holds many counts of this clone. V usage is TRDV3 and J usage is TRDJ1; TRDD3 might be the D (7 bases). V gave up 3 bases and J gave up 3 bases, with 23 bases separating them. The length of the CDR3 is 16 residues. Germline CDR1 reads TVYSNPD; CDR2 reads GDNSRS (reference sequence). The CDR3 region has the DNA TGTGCCTTCCCCCTATTCCTAGCGGGATACTCCGATAAACTCATCTTT. Protein: CAFPLFLAGYSDKLIF.

The sample holds a few counts of this clone. TCRdb's entry gives the protein of a much larger clone, which mismatches this DNA's translation at residue 8, likely from a read error; the protein reported here is translated from the DNA. V is TRDV2 and J is TRDJ3; D not resolved. Germline lookup yields CDR1 GEAIGNYY and CDR2 EKD. The CDR3 totals 17 residues. Trimming took 0 bases from V and 0 from J, leaving 8 bases between them. CDR3 amino acids: CACDTLDTSWDTRQMFF. In DNA, the CDR3 is TGTGCCTGTGACACCTTAGACACCTCCTGGGACACCCGACAGATGTTTTTC.

A remark on this clone: Given a far larger clone just one base away, this is likely a sequencing read error. Other nucleotide sequences in the sample specify the same CDR3. The chain couples TRDV2 to TRDJ1; the match to TRDD3 covers 9 bases. Because TCRdb records no J gene, it was assigned here through a match of the DNA to germline. CDR3 length: 19 residues. Per germline, CDR1 GEAIGNYY and CDR2 EKD. V was clipped by 1 base and J by 0 bases; unmatched bases: 14. CDR3 loop: CACDTLSPTGGRYTDKLIF. Written as DNA, the CDR3 is TGTGCCTGTGACACTTTGAGCCCCACTGGGGGACGATACACCGATAAACTCATCTTT.

Many counts were recorded for this clone. The protein TCRdb gives is from a much larger clone and does not agree with this DNA's translation at residue 12, likely a read error; the protein shown here comes from the DNA. The chain's CDR3 is CACDTVLGAPYADKLIF. The CDR3 nucleotides read TGTGCCTGTGACACCGTACTGGGGGCCCCGTACGCCGATAAACTCATCTTT. The chain joins TRDV2 to TRDJ1; TRDD3 matches at 8 bases. The J gene is absent in TCRdb and was assigned here via DNA matching to germline. The germline CDR1 and CDR2 sequences are GEAIGNYY and EKD. Trimming took 0 bases from V and 3 from J; bases not matched to a gene: 11. This CDR3 comprises 17 residues.

In its sample, this clone was seen many times. The chain combines TRDV1 with TRDJ1; 9 positions match TRDD3. TCRdb lists no J gene, so it was determined here by aligning the DNA to germline. Germline trimming cut 0 bases from V and 7 bases from J; bases unmatched to any gene: 18. The CDR3 has 19 amino acids. The germline gives CDR1 TSWWSYY, CDR2 QGS. CDR3 protein: CALGELHIRSTGGRCKLIF. Here the CDR3 DNA reads TGTGCTCTTGGGGAACTCCATATACGTAGTACTGGGGGAAGATGTAAACTCATCTTT.

For this clone: Additional DNA sequences in this sample encode the identical CDR3. There is no J gene call, but TRDV1 is given as the V gene; the table's D call, TRDD3, was not checked against the DNA. CDR3 size: 20 residues. CDR1 and CDR2 from the germline V gene are TSWWSYY and QGS. CDR3 in DNA: TGTGCTCTTGGTACGGACGAGAGGTTCCTACTGGGGGATATAAGCGGTGGGCTCATCTTT. Its protein product is CALGTDERFLLGDISGGLIF.

As regards this clone: A read error likely explains this, since a far larger clone differs by one base. Other DNA sequences from this sample encode an identical CDR3 as well. The rearrangement uses TRDV2 and TRDJ1; TRDD3 might be the D (5 bases). The germline V gene encodes CDR1 GEAIGNYY and CDR2 EKD. The CDR3 consists of 13 residues. CDR3 protein: CACDSLGTDKLIF. CDR3 DNA sequence: TGTGCCTGTGACTCCTTGGGGACCGATAAGCTCATCTTT.

There are many counts of this clone. This likely came from a read error, as a far larger clone is one base away. Other DNA sequences in this sample translate to the same CDR3. As DNA, the CDR3 is TGTGCCTGTGACATGGTGGGGGAGAGCACCGATAAACTCATCTTC. It encodes CACDMVGESTDKLIF. No J gene was assigned, while the V gene was called as TRDV2; the table's D call, TRDD3, has no DNA check behind it. The CDR3 sequence is 15 residues long. Germline CDR1 is GEAIGNYY and CDR2 is EKD.

There are many counts of this clone. The sample contains more than one DNA sequence encoding this CDR3. The chain is built from TRDV1 and TRDJ3; D is unresolved. Germline V gene lookup returns CDR1 TSWWSYY and CDR2 QGS. V was trimmed by 4 bases and J by 0 bases, leaving 25 bases between them. The CDR3 is made up of 22 amino acids. The CDR3 is CALGAYSSFPLISSWDTRQMFF. The CDR3 region has the DNA TGTGCTCTTGGGGCATACTCCTCCTTTCCGTTGATAAGCTCCTGGGACACCCGACAGATGTTTTTC.

This clone is labeled medium-sized. The same CDR3 arises from other DNA sequences in this sample as well. The chain is built from TRDV2 and TRDJ1; 8 positions agree with TRDD3. The CDR3 contains 14 residues. V was clipped by 6 bases and J by 0 bases; unmatched bases: 5. Germline-derived CDR1 and CDR2 are GEAIGNYY and EKD. The CDR3 bases are TGTGCCTGTTTTGTACTGGGGGACACCGATAAACTCATCTTT. Encoded protein: CACFVLGDTDKLIF.

On this clone itself: For this DNA, TCRdb reports the protein of a much larger clone, which diverges at residue 7, most likely from a read error; the protein presented here is translated directly from the DNA. This chain joins TRDV1 and TRDJ2, with 12 nucleotides matching TRDD3. TCRdb offers no J gene call, so here the DNA was matched to germline to obtain one. The length of the CDR3 is 25 residues. The germline V gene encodes CDR1 TSWWSYY and CDR2 QGS. V shed 4 bases and J 4 bases; nucleotides not matched to a gene: 31. In DNA form, the CDR3 reads TGTGCTCTTGGGGCCACGTTCTTTACCTCTACACCTTTGTACTGGGGGATACAGGGGACAGCACAACTCTTCTTT. Amino acids: CALGATFFTSTPLYWGIQGTAQLFF.

This clone occurred a few times. TCRdb's protein for this DNA is that of a much larger clone and differs from the translation at residue 14, likely a read error; the protein shown is the DNA translation. This chain joins TRAV38-2/DV8 and TRDJ1; 12 nucleotides agree with TRDD3. The J gene, not given by TCRdb, was assigned here from a germline match of the nucleotide sequence. J lost 3 bases, V lost 0 bases, and 33 bases had no gene match. The CDR3 has 26 amino acids. The germline CDR1 and CDR2 sequences are TSESDYY and QEAYKQQN. In DNA form, the CDR3 reads TGTGCTTATAGGAGCGCGTGGGCCCATCCTCTCAAAGACCAGTACTGGGGGATACCAATCTCCGATAAACTCATCTTT. It translates to CAYRSAWAHPLKDQYWGIPISDKLIF.

To note about this clone: TCRdb shows a much larger clone's protein in place of this DNA's translation, and the two differ at residue 18, likely through a read error; the protein shown is translated from the DNA. The chain is built from TRDV2 and TRDJ3; 9 nucleotides line up with TRDD3. TCRdb carries no J gene annotation; the J gene was assigned here by matching the DNA with germline. Germline V gives CDR1 GEAIGNYY, CDR2 EKD. This CDR3 has 21 amino acids. Here the CDR3 DNA reads TGTGCCTGTGACACGGCGAGTACTGGGGGACTAAGCTCCTGGGACACCCGACGGATGTTTTTC. Amino acids: CACDTASTGGLSSWDTRRMFF.

This clone was seen only a few times. The TCRdb record carries a much larger clone's protein, which differs from this DNA's translation at residue 13; a read error is the likely cause, and the protein listed here is the DNA translation. The chain is built from TRDV1 and TRDJ2, with unresolved D. Here the J gene was assigned by germline matching of the DNA, as TCRdb has none. Trimming stripped 0 bases from V and 10 bases from J, with 21 bases between. The germline gives CDR1 TSWWSYY, CDR2 QGS. This CDR3 has 17 amino acids. The chain's CDR3 is CALGELYRTDYREQLFF. DNA for the CDR3: TGTGCTCTTGGGGAACTTTATAGAACTGATTACCGAGAACAACTCTTCTTT.

V gene TRDV2 combines with J gene TRDJ1; the match to TRDD3 covers 13 bases. The J gene is not listed in TCRdb, so it was assigned here from a DNA match to germline. The CDR3 is made up of 20 amino acids. Germline values: CDR1 GEAIGNYY, CDR2 EKD. V was clipped by 0 bases and J by 0 bases; unmatched bases: 12. The CDR3 is CACDTVVLGDTDRYTDKLIF. The CDR3 region has the DNA TGTGCCTGTGACACCGTTGTACTGGGGGATACGGACAGGTACACCGATAAACTCATCTTT.

In its sample, this clone was seen many times. It is likely a read error: a sequence one base away is far more abundant. The same CDR3 is also encoded by other DNA sequences in this sample. The V gene is TRAV38-2/DV8, the J gene TRDJ1; TRDD3 matches at 7 bases. CDR1 TSESDYY and CDR2 QEAYKQQN come from the germline V gene. The trim removed 1 base at V and 0 bases at J, leaving 18 bases unmatched. This CDR3 region has 20 residues. CDR3 region: CAYRSFYFPWGYLYTDKLIF. In nucleotides, the CDR3 is TGTGCTTATAGGAGCTTCTACTTCCCCTGGGGGTACTTGTACACCGATAAACTCATCTTT.

On this clone: This likely stems from a read error, as it lies one base from a far larger clone. Additional DNA sequences in this sample encode the identical CDR3. The chain is built from TRDV1 and TRDJ1; 12 nucleotides match TRDD3. The J gene comes from matching the DNA to germline here; TCRdb lacks it. Germline-derived CDR1 and CDR2 are TSWWSYY and QGS. The CDR3 sequence is 21 residues long. CDR3 protein: CALGHIQPYWGIQGMTDKLIF. In DNA, the CDR3 is TGCGCTCTTGGGCATATCCAGCCCTACTGGGGGATACAGGGTATGACCGATAAACTCATCTTT.

Turning to this clone: A read error is the likely source, as a far larger clone sits one nucleotide away. This same CDR3 is encoded by further DNA sequences in the sample. The chain joins TRDV1 to TRDJ1; D gene unclear. Here the J gene was assigned by germline matching of the DNA, as TCRdb has none. CDR1 is TSWWSYY and CDR2 is QGS in the germline V gene. The CDR3 length is 15 residues. This chain's CDR3 is CALGTPWVNTDKLIF. The CDR3 bases are TGTGCTCTTGGAACCCCTTGGGTAAACACCGACAAACTCATCTTT.

This clone was picked up many times. TCRdb's protein for this DNA is that of a much larger clone and differs from the translation at residue 12, likely a read error; the protein shown is the DNA translation. No J gene call was made, and the V gene is TRDV3. Germline values: CDR1 TVYSNPD, CDR2 GDNSRS (reference sequence). The CDR3 extends over 14 amino acids. Written as DNA, the CDR3 is TGTGCCTTTGCCTTCCCCCCTAACACCGATAAACCCATCTTT. Protein product: CAFAFPPNTDKPIF.

Many counts were recorded for this clone. TCRdb's protein, taken from a much larger clone, differs from this DNA's translation at residue 11, likely owing to a read error; the protein displayed comes from the DNA. This chain connects TRDV2 to TRDJ1; TRDD3 matches at 8 bases. TCRdb gives no J gene; it was assigned here by matching the DNA to germline. CDR1 is GEAIGNYY and CDR2 is EKD in the germline V gene. V was pared by 0 bases and J by 8 bases, with 22 bases of the junction left unmatched. CDR3 length equals 19 residues. This CDR3 reads CACDTVGVGDAGNEVKLIF. CDR3 coding DNA: TGTGCCTGTGACACCGTTGGGGTGGGGGATGCGGGAAATGAGGTAAAACTCATCTTT.

Details on this clone: A far more abundant clone sits one base away, making this likely a read error. This specimen includes other DNA sequences encoding the same CDR3. The chain recombines TRAV38-2/DV8 with TRDJ1; either TRDD2 or TRDD3 may fit D (6 bases each). The V and J ends lost 2 bases and 4 bases respectively, with 33 bases between them. Germline V gene lookup returns CDR1 TSESDYY and CDR2 QEAYKQQN. The CDR3 contains 21 residues. The CDR3 loop reads CAYRSYPSYIWWGFSSDKLIF. The DNA of the CDR3 is TGTGCTTATAGGAGTTATCCCTCCTACATTTGGTGGGGATTTAGCAGCGATAAACTCATCTTT.